This T cell receptor (beta chain) was observed in a study of OX40 agonist ivuxolimab in advanced cancers. Generated by immunoSEQ multiplex PCR, the TCRdb table keeps only in-frame clones and is missing some. The sample carries 65,000 to 85,000 clones, 88% recorded once. Concerning this clone: Antigen: not known.

Study results and caveats: With doses of 0.1-3.0 mg/kg, partial responders showed among the lowest clonal expansion.

The TCR comes from an adult with an advanced solid tumor such as melanoma, head and neck, liver or kidney cancer. The sample here was CD4+ or CD8+ T cells sorted from blood, taken in a trial of the OX40 agonist ivuxolimab.

The CDR3 DNA reads TGTGCCAGCAGCTTGGGTCGGAGCTCCTACAATGAGCAGTTCTTC. Encoded protein: CASSLGRSSYNEQFF. The chain couples TRBV5-8 to TRBJ2-1; no firm D call. The ends were cut back, 0 bases at V and 0 bases at J, with 7 bases in the middle. CDR1 and CDR2 from the germline V gene are SGHTS and YDEGEE. CDR3 size: 15 residues.